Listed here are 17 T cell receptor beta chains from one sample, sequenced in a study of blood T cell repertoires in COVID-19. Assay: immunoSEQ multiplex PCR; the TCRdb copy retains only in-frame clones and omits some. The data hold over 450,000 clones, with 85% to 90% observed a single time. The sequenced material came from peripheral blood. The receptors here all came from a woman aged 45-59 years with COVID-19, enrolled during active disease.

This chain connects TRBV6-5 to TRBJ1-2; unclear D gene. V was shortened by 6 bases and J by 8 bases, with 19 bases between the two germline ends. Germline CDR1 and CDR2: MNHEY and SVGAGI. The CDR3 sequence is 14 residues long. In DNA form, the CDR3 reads TGTGCCAGCAGGGGAGCATACCCCGAGGAGGGCTACACCTTC. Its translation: CASRGAYPEEGYTF.

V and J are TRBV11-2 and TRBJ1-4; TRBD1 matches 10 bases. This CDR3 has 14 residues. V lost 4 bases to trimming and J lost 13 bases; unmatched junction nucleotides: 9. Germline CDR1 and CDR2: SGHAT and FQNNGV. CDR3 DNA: TGTGCCAGCAGCTCGAACTGGGACAGGGGAGTACTGTTTTTT. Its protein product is CASSSNWDRGVLFF.

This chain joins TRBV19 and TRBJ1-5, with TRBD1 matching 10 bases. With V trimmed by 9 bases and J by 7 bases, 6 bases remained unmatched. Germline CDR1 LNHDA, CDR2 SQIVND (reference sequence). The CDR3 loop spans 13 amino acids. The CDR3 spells CASERGQGQPQHF. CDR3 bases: TGTGCCAGCGAGAGGGGACAGGGGCAGCCCCAGCATTTT.

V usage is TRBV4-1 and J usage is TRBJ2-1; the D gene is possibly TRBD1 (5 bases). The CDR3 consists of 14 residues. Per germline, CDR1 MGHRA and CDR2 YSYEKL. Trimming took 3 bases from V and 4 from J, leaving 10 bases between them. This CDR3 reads CASSQRQLYNEQFF. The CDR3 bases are TGCGCCAGCAGCCAGAGACAGCTATACAATGAGCAGTTCTTC.

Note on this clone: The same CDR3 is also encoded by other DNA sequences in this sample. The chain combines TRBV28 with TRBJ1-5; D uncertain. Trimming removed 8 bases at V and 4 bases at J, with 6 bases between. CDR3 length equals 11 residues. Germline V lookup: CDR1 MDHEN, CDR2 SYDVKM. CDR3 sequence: CASRGNQPQHF. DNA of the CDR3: TGTGCCAGCCGCGGGAATCAGCCCCAGCATTTT.

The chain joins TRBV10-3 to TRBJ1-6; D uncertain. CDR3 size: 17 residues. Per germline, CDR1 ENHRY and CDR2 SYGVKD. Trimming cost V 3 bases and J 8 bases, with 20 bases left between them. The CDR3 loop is CAISDIIGKGGDSPLHF. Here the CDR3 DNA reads TGTGCCATCAGTGATATAATCGGGAAAGGCGGTGATTCACCCCTCCACTTT.

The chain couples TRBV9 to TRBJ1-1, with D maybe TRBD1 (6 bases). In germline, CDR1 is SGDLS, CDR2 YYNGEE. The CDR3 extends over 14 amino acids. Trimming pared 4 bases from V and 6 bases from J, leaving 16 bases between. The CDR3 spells CASSITGSAPEAFF. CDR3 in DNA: TGTGCCAGCAGCATAACAGGGTCCGCGCCTGAAGCTTTCTTT.

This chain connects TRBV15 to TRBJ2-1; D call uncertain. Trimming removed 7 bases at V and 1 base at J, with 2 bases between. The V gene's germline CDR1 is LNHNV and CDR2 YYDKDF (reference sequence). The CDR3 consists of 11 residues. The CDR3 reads CATTSYNEQFF. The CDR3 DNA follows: TGTGCCACCACATCCTACAATGAGCAGTTCTTC.

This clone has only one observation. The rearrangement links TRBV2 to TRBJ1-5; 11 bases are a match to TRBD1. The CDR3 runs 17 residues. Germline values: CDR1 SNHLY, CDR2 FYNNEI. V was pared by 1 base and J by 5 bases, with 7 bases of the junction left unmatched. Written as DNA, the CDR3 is TGTGCCAGCAGTGAAGGCCCTGGACAGGGGGCGTATCAGCCCCAGCATTTT. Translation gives CASSEGPGQGAYQPQHF.

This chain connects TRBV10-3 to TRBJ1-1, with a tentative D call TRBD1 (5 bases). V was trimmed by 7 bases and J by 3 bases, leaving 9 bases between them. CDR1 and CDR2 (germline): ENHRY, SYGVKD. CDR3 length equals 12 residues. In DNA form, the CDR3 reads TGTGCCATCAAAGGCAGGGACACTGAAGCTTTCTTT. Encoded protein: CAIKGRDTEAFF.

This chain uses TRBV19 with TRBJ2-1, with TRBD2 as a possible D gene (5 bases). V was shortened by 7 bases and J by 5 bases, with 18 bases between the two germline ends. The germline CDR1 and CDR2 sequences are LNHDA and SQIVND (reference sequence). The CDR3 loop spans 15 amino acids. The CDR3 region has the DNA TGTGCCAGTAAAGGAGGATTGGTCTACGACAATGAGCAGTTCTTC. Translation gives CASKGGLVYDNEQFF.

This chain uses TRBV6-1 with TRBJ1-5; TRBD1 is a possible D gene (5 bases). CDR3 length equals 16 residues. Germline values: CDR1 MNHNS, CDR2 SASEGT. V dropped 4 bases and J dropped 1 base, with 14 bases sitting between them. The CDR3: CASSAVRGLSNQPQHF. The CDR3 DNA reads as TGTGCCAGCAGTGCCGTTAGGGGACTAAGCAATCAGCCCCAGCATTTT.

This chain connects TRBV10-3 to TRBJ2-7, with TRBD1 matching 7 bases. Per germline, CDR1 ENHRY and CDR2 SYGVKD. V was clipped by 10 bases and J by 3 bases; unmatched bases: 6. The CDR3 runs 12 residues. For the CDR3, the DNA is TGTGCCACCCAGACAGGGAGCTACGAGCAGTACTTC. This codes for CATQTGSYEQYF.

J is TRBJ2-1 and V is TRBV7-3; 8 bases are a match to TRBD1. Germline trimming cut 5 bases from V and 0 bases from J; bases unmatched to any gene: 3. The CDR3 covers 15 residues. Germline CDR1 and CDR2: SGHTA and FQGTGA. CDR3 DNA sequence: TGTGCCAGCAGCAATGGACAGGGCTCCTACAATGAGCAGTTCTTC. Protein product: CASSNGQGSYNEQFF.

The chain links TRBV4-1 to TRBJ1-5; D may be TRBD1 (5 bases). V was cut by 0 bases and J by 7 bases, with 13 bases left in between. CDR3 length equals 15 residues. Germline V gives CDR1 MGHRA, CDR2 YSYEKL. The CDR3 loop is CASSQDTGSLQPQHF. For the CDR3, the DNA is TGCGCCAGCAGCCAAGATACAGGTTCGCTACAGCCCCAGCATTTT.

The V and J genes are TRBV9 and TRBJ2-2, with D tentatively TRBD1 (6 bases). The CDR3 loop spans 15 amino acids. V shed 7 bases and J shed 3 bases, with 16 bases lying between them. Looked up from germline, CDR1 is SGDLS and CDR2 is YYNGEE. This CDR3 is CASSRTPGDTGELFF. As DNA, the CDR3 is TGTGCCAGCTCCCGAACTCCAGGGGACACCGGGGAGCTGTTTTTT.

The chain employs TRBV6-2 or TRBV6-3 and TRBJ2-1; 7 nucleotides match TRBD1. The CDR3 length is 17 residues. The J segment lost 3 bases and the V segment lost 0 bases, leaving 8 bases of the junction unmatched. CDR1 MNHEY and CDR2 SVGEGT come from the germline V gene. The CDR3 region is CASSYSIQGYGYNEQFF. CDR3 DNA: TGTGCCAGCAGTTACTCGATACAGGGGTATGGCTACAATGAGCAGTTCTTC.